One sample yielded the 14 T cell receptor beta chains listed below, sequenced in a study of blood T cell repertoires in COVID-19. The protocol was immunoSEQ multiplex PCR, while the TCRdb copy is restricted to in-frame clones and leaves out a portion. The repertoire has a few hundred thousand clones, approximately 86% of them found once; the top ten carry 4.1%. Sequenced input: peripheral blood. These receptors were taken from a woman in her 50s with active or convalescent COVID-19.

V usage is TRBV19 and J usage is TRBJ1-4, with D unresolved. Germline V CDR1 and CDR2: LNHDA, SQIVND (reference sequence). V was clipped by 3 bases and J by 2 bases, with 10 bases between them. The CDR3 loop spans 15 amino acids. CDR3: CASSILGRTNEKLFF. The CDR3 nucleotides are TGTGCCAGTAGTATTTTGGGGAGGACTAATGAAAAACTGTTTTTT.

As regards this clone: At one boundary the junction diverges from the germline segment, which might be a read error. The rearrangement joins TRBV19 to TRBJ1-2; D remains unclear. The CDR3 runs 12 residues. Germline values: CDR1 LNHDA, CDR2 SQIVND (reference sequence). CDR3 in amino acids: CASSAYNHGYTF. The CDR3 DNA reads as TGTGCCAGTAGTGCGTATAACCATGGCTACACCTTC. The whole variable domain, remainder taken from reference TRBV19 and TRBJ1-2, is DGGITQSPKYLFRKEGQNVTLSCEQNLNHDAMYWYRQDPGQGLRLIYYSQIVNDFQKGDIAEGYSVSREKKESFPLTVTSAQKNPTAFYLCASSAYNHGYTFGSGTRLTVV.

The V call is TRBV3-1 (or the pseudogene TRBV3-2), the J call TRBJ1-1; TRBD1 matches 7 bases. Germline assignment: CDR1 LGHDT and CDR2 YNNKEL (reference sequence). V lost 4 bases, J lost 8 bases, and 7 bases stayed unmatched. The CDR3 is 13 residues long. The CDR3 sequence is CASSLGQSLEAFF. CDR3 bases: TGTGCCAGCAGCCTGGGACAGTCCTTAGAAGCTTTCTTT.

This chain uses TRBV29-1 with TRBJ2-3, with D possibly being TRBD1 (6 bases). Germline V CDR1 and CDR2: SQVTM, ANQGSEA. CDR3 length: 15 amino acids. V dropped 7 bases and J dropped 6 bases, with 23 bases sitting between them. CDR3 sequence: CSGRMDSNLGDTQYF. The DNA of the CDR3 is TGCAGCGGACGGATGGACAGTAACTTGGGGGATACGCAGTATTTT.

J is TRBJ2-7 and V is TRBV12-3 or TRBV12-4, with D perhaps matching TRBD2 (5 bases). With 3 bases removed from V and 6 bases from J, the gap between germline ends came to 9 bases. This CDR3 is 12 amino acids long. The CDR3 loop reads CASSFGESEQYF. Here the CDR3 DNA reads TGTGCCAGCAGTTTTGGGGAGAGCGAGCAGTACTTC.

This chain joins TRBV30 and TRBJ1-2; possible D gene TRBD1, 5 bases. This CDR3 comprises 13 residues. CDR1 is GTSNPN and CDR2 is SVGIG in the germline V gene (reference sequence). V was trimmed by 4 bases and J by 4 bases, leaving 13 bases between them. The CDR3 DNA reads TGTGCCTGGAACCGTGACAGCCTCTATGGCTACACCTTC. Its protein product is CAWNRDSLYGYTF.

DNA for the CDR3: TGTGCCAGCAGTGAAGCGCTAGTTCAGCCCCAGCATTTT. This translates into CASSEALVQPQHF. The J gene is TRBJ1-5, the V gene TRBV6-1; D not resolved. Trimming stripped 0 bases from V and 6 bases from J, with 6 bases between. The CDR3 covers 13 residues. Looked up from germline, CDR1 is MNHNS and CDR2 is SASEGT.

The V gene is TRBV5-1, the J gene TRBJ1-1; D unresolved. The CDR3 is 16 residues long. Trimming removed 0 bases at V and 4 bases at J, with 16 bases between. CDR1 SGHRS and CDR2 YFSETQ come from the germline V gene. This chain's CDR3 is CASSLALGSSITEAFF. CDR3 nucleotide sequence: TGCGCCAGCAGCTTGGCCTTGGGCAGTTCTATCACTGAAGCTTTCTTT.

This clone was seen just once. V is TRBV11-2 and J is TRBJ1-6; D uncertain. Germline-derived CDR1 and CDR2 are SGHAT and FQNNGV. Trimming shortened V by 1 base and J by 5 bases, and 15 bases separated the two germline ends. The CDR3 sequence is 17 residues long. As DNA, the CDR3 is TGTGCCAGCAGCTTAGTACCAGGTCCCGTGAATAATTCACCCCTCCACTTT. Translating it yields CASSLVPGPVNNSPLHF.

The V gene is TRBV13, the J gene TRBJ1-2; D is unclear. This CDR3 has 16 residues. CDR1 and CDR2 from the germline V gene are PRHDT and FYEKMQ (reference sequence). V was pared by 3 bases and J by 2 bases, with 16 bases between. CDR3 amino acids: CASSFNPSGWNYGYTF. The CDR3 DNA sequence: TGTGCCAGCAGCTTTAATCCGTCGGGTTGGAACTATGGCTACACCTTC.

The CDR3 loop is CASSSAVRWGGPYNEQFF. DNA of the CDR3: TGCGCCAGCAGCTCGGCCGTCCGGTGGGGCGGTCCTTACAATGAGCAGTTCTTC. The rearrangement links TRBV5-1 to TRBJ2-1, with D possibly TRBD1 on 5 matching bases. This CDR3 region has 18 residues. V gave up 3 bases and J gave up 4 bases, with 23 bases separating them. Germline V gives CDR1 SGHRS, CDR2 YFSETQ.

The chain links TRBV19 to TRBJ2-6; unclear D gene. In germline, CDR1 is LNHDA, CDR2 SQIVND (reference sequence). The V and J ends lost 3 bases and 0 bases respectively, with 6 bases between them. The CDR3 is 15 residues long. The CDR3 sequence: CASSISHSGANVLTF. CDR3 coding DNA: TGTGCCAGTAGTATCTCACACTCTGGGGCCAACGTCCTGACTTTC.

The gene calls are TRBV7-3 and TRBJ2-1; 10 bases map to TRBD1. Trimming removed 5 bases from V and 14 bases from J; junction bases left unmatched: 6. This CDR3 contains 12 residues. From germline, CDR1 is SGHTA and CDR2 FQGTGA. The CDR3 loop reads CASSLDRGRKFF. CDR3 in DNA: TGTGCCAGCAGCCTAGACAGGGGGCGCAAGTTCTTC. Filled out from reference TRBV7-3 and TRBJ2-1, the complete variable domain reads GAGVSQTPSNKVTEKGKYVELRCDPISGHTALYWYRQSLGQGPEFLIYFQGTGAADDSGLPNDRFFAVRPEGSVSTLKIQRTERGDSAVYLCASSLDRGRKFFGPGTRLTVL.

V usage is TRBV2 and J usage is TRBJ2-7; D possibly corresponds to TRBD2 (6 bases). There are 15 residues in the CDR3. Germline CDR1 reads SNHLY; CDR2 reads FYNNEI. Trimming removed 5 bases at V and 6 bases at J, with 20 bases between. The CDR3 loop is CASSWGTGTPLEQYF. The DNA for the CDR3 is TGTGCCAGCAGTTGGGGCACCGGGACTCCCCTCGAGCAGTACTTC.